This TCR beta chain was recorded in a study of regulatory T cells in long-lasting Graves disease (dated by TCRdb to about 2021). In the study overall: Antithyroid drugs had been taken for less than 3 months by newly diagnosed Graves' disease patients. The study was registered as a clinical trial and conducted in China. Peripheral blood TCR sequencing and RNA sequencing compared persistent Graves' disease patients with newly diagnosed Graves' disease patients. A total of about 33 samples underwent TCR sequencing: about 13 from persistent and some 20 from newly diagnosed Graves' disease patients.

Library preparation used multiplex PCR. Sequencing used an Illumina HiSeq 4000. iRepertoire HTBI primers and Arm-PCR amplification of CDR3 regions were used to construct TCR beta libraries. PCR products were gel purified before sequencing. The study's processing was this. Gene usage analysis of CDR3 amino acid clonotypes relied on the roughly 64 TRBV and around 13 TRBJ segments identified across samples. COPE and FqMerger were used to merge filtered high-quality paired reads into contigs. BLAST was used to align contigs to IMGT TRBV, TRBD and TRBJ reference genes, with CDR3 defined following IMGT. Clonotypes above 0.1% frequency were classified as highly expanded clones. Shannon entropy was used to measure repertoire diversity, and the Gini coefficient was used to measure V-J evenness. Public clonotypes were defined as clonotypes shared by more than one individual. The raw public reads went through TCRdb reprocessing: fastp at Q25, MiXCR clone calling, in-frame beta chains kept. Merged by CDR3 protein, the rows form single entries marked with the most common genes and DNA. The V and J calls were not made by the authors but by TCRdb's processing. A total of 400,000 to 500,000 distinct CDR3 sequences appear in this sample, approximately 16% of them only once. 20% to 25% of the sample rests with the top ten.

General conclusions and limits of the study: Only the TCR beta chain was sequenced and analyzed. Peripheral blood alone was examined, since thyroid tissue, which constituted the primary lesion, could not be accessed. Lower TCR Shannon entropy and fewer highly expanded clones were observed in persistent Graves' disease patients than in newly diagnosed patients, which suggested clonal expansion. TRBV28, TRBJ1-2 and TRBJ2-5 were preferentially used in persistent disease, while TRBV20-1 and TRBJ2-1 were favored in newly diagnosed disease. Persistent patients shared more public clonotypes among themselves (around 3,000) than newly diagnosed patients did (over 950). The authors noted that the small sample size was a limitation that may lower accuracy.

The CDR3 spans 15 residues, from the cysteine through the phenylalanine. Only the CDR3 DNA is retained, 45 bases long and in frame from the first base. V lost 0 bases and J lost 3 bases, and the count of bases not matched to a germline gene is 4. In the germline V gene, CDR1 corresponds to SGHDN and CDR2 to FVKESK. The sample's time point label, in plain terms: newly diagnosed GD, antithyroid drugs for less than 3 months. For both TCR sequencing and RNA sequencing, RNA was extracted from PBMCs in TRIzol. The diagnosis of Graves' disease followed American Thyroid Association guidelines. Patients were recruited from an endocrinology department in Xi'an, China. From each patient, nine milliliters of peripheral blood was collected into an EDTA anticoagulant tube. Ficoll Paque Plus density gradient separation was used to isolate PBMCs, and no further T cell sorting was performed. An Agilent 2100 Bioanalyzer and agarose gel were used to check RNA quality, while a NanoDrop 2000 measured RNA concentration.

This clonotype showed up just a few times. Its antigen is still unknown. The input lacks base qualities; no much larger clone sits a single base away. In addition, the sample was reused for a study of T cells in Graves' hyperthyroidism and ophthalmopathy. In that second paper, the authors write: Stable Graves' hyperthyroidism was defined as the absence of progression to ophthalmopathy over 18 months of follow-up. Hyperthyroidism patients were newly diagnosed, with disease duration under 2 months, and aged 18 to 65 years. Any patient with an uncontrolled infection, another autoimmune disease, pregnancy or lactation was excluded. Clinical symptoms, serum thyroxine and TRAb, thyroid ultrasound, and orbital computed tomography formed the basis for the diagnoses. The first round of RT-PCR for the TCR CDR3 was performed with the HTBI primer set and the Qiagen OneStep RT-PCR kit. Most expanded thyroid clonotypes (frequency above 0.001) were also detected in blood, suggesting blood repertoires may reflect thyroid immune responses. In cross-validation, a model built on a 13 V-J signature told ophthalmopathy apart from stable hyperthyroidism with approximately 91% sensitivity and about 81% specificity, and in testing the same model reached 80%/75%. In validation, the model predicted progression to ophthalmopathy with approximately 71% sensitivity and roughly 75% specificity, a median of approximately 6.7 months before onset. TCR V-J signatures able to tell the groups apart were searched for in a discovery cohort of 90 to 100 patients, of whom around 43 had Graves' ophthalmopathy and around 56 had stable Graves' hyperthyroidism. Prospective prediction of ophthalmopathy was tested in an independent validation cohort consisting of about 19 hyperthyroidism patients and some 16 patients who later progressed to ophthalmopathy. For training and testing, the roughly 97 patients in the discovery cohort were randomly divided in a 7:3 ratio. In six Graves' hyperthyroidism patients, the study also compared T-cell repertoires from thyroid tissue with T-cell repertoires from blood. Following sampling, methimazole starting at 30 mg daily was given to hyperthyroidism patients, and high-dose intravenous methylprednisolone was given to ophthalmopathy patients. The libraries were constructed in a second round of multiplex PCR and then size-selected and purified. The libraries were sequenced on an Illumina HiSeq2000 using paired-end 100 bp reads. SOAPnuke was used to process the raw data, removing reads that contained adapters or uncalled bases, had a mean Phred below 15, or lacked an exact match to the constant primer or identifier. High-quality paired reads were merged using COPE v1.2.5, and each unique nucleotide sequence was defined as a clonotype. Clonotypes were aligned to IMGT TRBV, TRBD and TRBJ reference segments using MiTCR v1.1. The analysis was restricted to V-J combinations with a frequency above 0.0001, which together covered roughly 99% of the repertoires. A TCS score was defined as the ratio between F50 (clonal expansion) and ExV (chaos), using BLOSUM62-based TCRdist between CDR3 peptides within each V-J. Welch's t-statistics and random forest reduced around 550 V-J features to some 14, which were used in a naive Bayes classifier (R e1071). No statistical method was used to set the sample size in advance, and investigators knew the group allocation. TCR Vbeta CDR3 sequencing of 130 to 150 peripheral blood samples (over 40 ophthalmopathy, around 80 hyperthyroidism and some 17 progressor patients) is reported in the paper.

The chain joins TRBV14 to TRBJ2-7, with TRBD1 identical over 8 junction bases. The material sequenced was peripheral blood mononuclear cells (PBMCs), taken at new diagnosis, from a patient treated with antithyroid drugs. The TCR was taken from a woman aged 18-30 years with Graves disease. Donor details come from another sample of the same person, matched by shared clones. The CDR3 sequence is CASSQESGGYYEQYF. The sequenced DNA is TGTGCCAGCAGCCAAGAATCAGGGGGCTACTACGAGCAGTACTTC.